Following are 18 T cell receptor beta chains from one sample sequenced in a study of T cell responses to AZD1222 COVID-19 vaccine. Generated by immunoSEQ multiplex PCR, the TCRdb table keeps only in-frame clones and is missing some. This sample has approximately 120,000 clones, with roughly 87% found just once. Here the sequenced sample was peripheral blood, taken on day 0 of AZD1222 vaccination. These receptors all come from an adult in good health.

DNA of the CDR3: TGTGCCAGCAGTTTAAGGCAGCTGCATAATGAAAAACTGTTTTTT. It yields the protein CASSLRQLHNEKLFF. This chain joins TRBV27 and TRBJ1-4; D is undetermined. The CDR3 length is 15 residues. CDR1 is MNHEY and CDR2 is SMNVEV in the germline V gene (reference sequence). Trimming shortened V by 2 bases and J by 4 bases, and 11 bases separated the two germline ends.

The chain has TRBV18 and TRBJ2-7; the D gene is possibly TRBD1 (6 bases). Trimming left V 3 bases short and J 0 bases short, with 9 bases between. Germline V gene lookup returns CDR1 KGHSH and CDR2 LQKENI. This CDR3 spans 14 amino acids. The CDR3 here is CASSPGTSSYEQYF. The CDR3 coding sequence is TGTGCCAGCTCACCCGGGACAAGCTCCTACGAGCAGTACTTC.

This chain joins TRBV24-1 and TRBJ2-7; TRBD1 aligns across 9 bases. CDR3 size: 14 residues. V dropped 4 bases and J dropped 7; count of bases not matched to a gene: 7. Germline CDR1 reads KGHDR; CDR2 reads SFDVKD. CDR3 nucleotides: TGTGCCACCAGTGAATCCGGGACAGGGTTTGAGCAGTACTTC. Residues: CATSESGTGFEQYF.

The chain has TRBV12-5 and TRBJ1-2; D gene uncertain. Germline loops: CDR1 LGHNT, CDR2 FRNRAP. The CDR3 is 16 amino acids. The V gene lost 0 bases and the J gene lost 7 bases, with 18 bases spanning the gap. CDR3 region: CASGLVRRGYRSGYTF. For the CDR3, the DNA is TGTGCTAGTGGTTTGGTACGGCGTGGGTACCGGAGTGGCTACACCTTC. Filled out from reference TRBV12-5 and TRBJ1-2, the complete variable domain reads DARVTQTPRHKVTEMGQEVTMRCQPILGHNTVFWYRQTMMQGLELLAYFRNRAPLDDSGMPKDRFSAEMPDATLATLKIQPSEPRDSAVYFCASGLVRRGYRSGYTFGSGTRLTVV.

The chain has TRBV5-1 and TRBJ1-1; D not certain. Germline lookup yields CDR1 SGHRS and CDR2 YFSETQ. Trimming took 6 bases from V and 5 from J, leaving 14 bases between them. The CDR3 covers 13 residues. CDR3 sequence: CASTITPGTEAFF. CDR3 nucleotides: TGCGCCAGCACCATAACCCCAGGAACTGAAGCTTTCTTT.

The chain links TRBV5-1 to TRBJ2-1, with 8 bases aligning to TRBD1. Trimming at V came to 0 bases and at J to 7 bases, leaving 6 bases not matched to a gene. Germline V CDR1 and CDR2: SGHRS, YFSETQ. This CDR3 spans 15 amino acids. CDR3 loop: CASSLVAGGYNEQFF. CDR3 DNA sequence: TGCGCCAGCAGCTTGGTGGCAGGGGGCTATAATGAGCAGTTCTTC.

This clone was seen once. The chain recombines TRBV10-3 with TRBJ2-2, with a weak D call TRBD2 (5 bases). Germline values: CDR1 ENHRY, CDR2 SYGVKD. V gave up 6 bases and J gave up 7 bases, with 12 bases separating them. This CDR3 has 13 amino acids. The CDR3 loop is CAISNGVVGELFF. The CDR3 DNA reads TGTGCCATCAGCAACGGGGTGGTCGGGGAGCTGTTTTTT.

The chain employs TRBV5-4 and TRBJ1-6; the D gene is possibly TRBD1 (6 bases). This CDR3 is built from 12 residues. The V end lost 3 bases, the J end lost 13 bases, and 11 bases lay between the germline ends. The germline V gene has CDR1 SGHNT and CDR2 YYREEE (reference sequence). Here the CDR3 reads CASSWTQGPLHF. The CDR3 coding sequence is TGTGCCAGCAGCTGGACACAGGGCCCCCTCCACTTT.

This clone was counted between two and nine times. This chain connects TRBV28 to TRBJ1-4; 7 bases map to TRBD1. Germline assignment: CDR1 MDHEN and CDR2 SYDVKM. V shed 10 bases, J shed 7 bases, and the junction held 9 bases outside the gene matches. This CDR3 region has 13 residues. CDR3 loop: CATQTGIGEKLFF. CDR3 DNA sequence: TGTGCCACCCAGACAGGGATAGGTGAAAAACTGTTTTTT.

The rearrangement joins TRBV9 to TRBJ1-6; no reliable D call. The length of the CDR3 is 17 residues. Trimming pared 0 bases from V and 0 bases from J, leaving 10 bases between. CDR1 and CDR2 (germline): SGDLS, YYNGEE. The CDR3 region is CASSVAPLSSYNSPLHF. The CDR3 DNA reads TGTGCCAGCAGCGTAGCTCCCCTCAGCTCCTATAATTCACCCCTCCACTTT.

The chain carries TRBV7-8 and TRBJ2-3, with D perhaps given as TRBD1 or TRBD2 (5 bases each). Germline V gene sequence: CDR1 SGHVS, CDR2 FQNEAQ. This CDR3 contains 13 residues. V was clipped by 1 base and J by 3 bases, with 5 bases between them. The CDR3 reads CASSLGGTDTQYF. For the CDR3, the DNA is TGTGCCAGCAGCTTAGGGGGGACAGATACGCAGTATTTT. Complete variable domain (other parts from reference TRBV7-8 and TRBJ2-3): GAGVSQSPRYKVAKRGQDVALRCDPISGHVSLFWYQQALGQGPEFLTYFQNEAQLDKSGLPSDRFFAERPEGSVSTLKIQRTQQEDSAVYLCASSLGGTDTQYFGPGTRLTVL.

This clone was counted between two and nine times. CDR3 sequence reads: CASRTQPSVVDEQFF. CDR3 nucleotide sequence: TGCGCCAGCAGAACTCAGCCGTCCGTGGTCGATGAGCAGTTCTTC. The chain uses TRBV5-1 and TRBJ2-1, with D unresolved. Trimming removed 5 bases from V and 8 bases from J, with 20 bases in between. The germline CDR1 and CDR2 sequences are SGHRS and YFSETQ. The CDR3 length is 15 residues. The complete variable domain, with remaining parts taken from reference TRBV5-1 and TRBJ2-1, reads KAGVTQTPRYLIKTRGQQVTLSCSPISGHRSVSWYQQTPGQGLQFLFEYFSETQRNKGNFPGRFSGRQFSNSRSEMNVSTLELGDSALYLCASRTQPSVVDEQFFGPGTRLTVL.

The rearrangement links TRBV4-1 to TRBJ2-2; 9 bases match TRBD2. The germline V gene encodes CDR1 MGHRA and CDR2 YSYEKL. The CDR3 extends over 17 amino acids. Unmatched junction bases numbered 9, after V lost 7 bases and J lost 0 bases. The CDR3 DNA reads as TGCGCCAGCACCCTACTAGCGGGTTACACGAACACCGGGGAGCTGTTTTTT. This sequence encodes CASTLLAGYTNTGELFF.

This chain links TRBV29-1 with TRBJ1-2, with D perhaps matching TRBD1 (6 bases). V was cut by 6 bases and J by 5 bases, with 10 bases left in between. This CDR3 contains 11 residues. Germline V lookup: CDR1 SQVTM, CDR2 ANQGSEA. CDR3 DNA: TGCAGCGTCACAGGGTTATATGGCTACACCTTC. The encoded protein is CSVTGLYGYTF.

J is TRBJ1-2 and V is TRBV20-1; no clear D gene. The CDR3 covers 10 residues. Trimming removed 1 base from V and 4 bases from J, with 1 base in between. The germline V gene encodes CDR1 DFQATT and CDR2 SNEGSKA (reference sequence). In nucleotides, the CDR3 is TGCAGTGCTAGAGTCTATGGCTACACCTTC. It translates to CSARVYGYTF.

The V gene is TRBV5-1, the J gene TRBJ1-2; 7 bases align to TRBD1. Germline-derived CDR1 and CDR2 are SGHRS and YFSETQ. The CDR3 totals 14 residues. Trimming at V came to 4 bases and at J to 4 bases, leaving 7 bases not matched to a gene. Here the CDR3 reads CASSVLGQLYGYTF. CDR3 nucleotide sequence: TGCGCCAGCAGCGTGTTGGGACAGCTCTATGGCTACACCTTC.

The rearrangement links TRBV4-1 to TRBJ2-3, with 15 positions matching TRBD2. Germline CDR1 MGHRA, CDR2 YSYEKL. V lost 4 bases to trimming and J lost 6 bases; unmatched junction nucleotides: 11. The CDR3 is 18 amino acids. Written as DNA, the CDR3 is TGCGCCAGCAGCCTAGCCCAAGGACTAGCGGGAGGGGGGGATACGCAGTATTTT. Translated, it gives CASSLAQGLAGGGDTQYF.

This clone came up a few times. The same CDR3 arises from other DNA sequences in this sample as well. The chain links TRBV6-5 to TRBJ1-2; a possible D gene is TRBD1 (5 bases). The V end lost 5 bases, the J end lost 5 bases, and 9 bases lay between the germline ends. This CDR3 is 12 amino acids long. CDR1 and CDR2 from the germline V gene are MNHEY and SVGAGI. The CDR3 nucleotides read TGTGCCAGCAGTAGTGACAGTTATGGCTACACCTTC. Amino acid sequence: CASSSDSYGYTF.